What follows are 3 T cell receptor beta chains derived from one specimen sequenced in a study of T-cell memory formation after mild COVID-19. TCRdb reprocessed the 5' RACE reads with MiXCR, giving one entry per CDR3 protein. The sample lists about 340,000 distinct CDR3 sequences, around 21% occurring once. The sample was PBMCs or a T cell subset sorted from them (not recorded which). These receptors were obtained from an adult woman who had mild COVID-19 (a few samples of this study predate the infection). Cell type and time point are not known.

This clonotype was seen at least ten times. The chain employs TRBV20-1 and TRBJ2-1; 9 positions agree with TRBD1. Trimming cost V 6 bases and J 8 bases; bases outside gene matches: 14. The CDR3 is 15 amino acids. Germline-derived CDR1 and CDR2 are DFQATT and SNEGSKA (reference sequence). The CDR3, as DNA: TGCAGTGCGCTGACACAGGGGGCGCGGCGGGATGAGCAGTTCTTC. The encoded protein is CSALTQGARRDEQFF.

This clonotype was seen only a few times. This chain links TRBV12-3 or TRBV12-4 with TRBJ1-1; D remains unclear. This CDR3 has 15 amino acids. V was cut by 2 bases and J by 5 bases, with 15 bases left in between. The CDR3 protein is CASSLSQKRRTEAFF. For the CDR3, the DNA is TGTGCCAGCAGTTTATCCCAGAAACGGAGGACTGAAGCTTTCTTT.

This clonotype was seen more than once but under ten times. The gene calls are TRBV29-1 and TRBJ1-4; 11 nucleotides line up with TRBD1. The trim removed 6 bases at V and 8 bases at J, leaving 5 bases unmatched. The CDR3 has 13 amino acids. Germline V lookup: CDR1 SQVTM, CDR2 ANQGSEA. CDR3 nucleotides: TGCAGCGTCGGACAGGGGGCAGTGGAAAAACTGTTTTTT. This gives the protein CSVGQGAVEKLFF.